A selection of T cell receptor beta chains follows, all from one sample in a study of neurological immune-mediated disorders. One entry per CDR3 protein, called by TCRdb with MiXCR from the 5' RACE reads. The sample contains about 19,000 distinct CDR3 sequences, 2.6% of which appear only once. The sequencing sample was made of PBMCs. The receptors were gathered from a young woman with multiple sclerosis. CDR3s leave out the opening cysteine and the closing phenylalanine or tryptophan. Fields, in order: D gene, V gene, J gene, CDR3 protein. D genes are given only for firm matches.

d_call: -; v_call: TRBV11-2; j_call: TRBJ2-1; cdr3_aa: ASSSGLTGNYNEQF
d_call: TRBD1; v_call: TRBV25-1; j_call: TRBJ2-3; cdr3_aa: ASSKGTGGTDTQY
d_call: TRBD2; v_call: TRBV20-1; j_call: TRBJ2-3; cdr3_aa: SADGWRGAGDTQY
d_call: -; v_call: TRBV29-1; j_call: TRBJ1-1; cdr3_aa: SVDFLANTEAF
d_call: -; v_call: TRBV12-3/TRBV12-4; j_call: TRBJ2-5; cdr3_aa: ASSYLAEQETQY
d_call: -; v_call: TRBV3-1; j_call: TRBJ2-1; cdr3_aa: ASSPEPGRYNEQF
d_call: -; v_call: TRBV5-1; j_call: TRBJ2-1; cdr3_aa: ASSSTGTDYNEQF
d_call: -; v_call: TRBV5-1; j_call: TRBJ2-5; cdr3_aa: ASSPEVETQY
d_call: -; v_call: TRBV6-5; j_call: TRBJ2-3; cdr3_aa: ASSFGGARDTQY
d_call: -; v_call: TRBV7-2; j_call: TRBJ1-1; cdr3_aa: ASSSYTEAF
d_call: -; v_call: TRBV20-1; j_call: TRBJ2-7; cdr3_aa: SAGGSEREQY
d_call: -; v_call: TRBV7-9; j_call: TRBJ1-4; cdr3_aa: ASSLRVVGSEGEKLF
d_call: TRBD2; v_call: TRBV5-5; j_call: TRBJ2-5; cdr3_aa: ASNGLAGETAQETQY
d_call: -; v_call: TRBV5-1; j_call: TRBJ1-2; cdr3_aa: ASSDNYGYT
d_call: TRBD1; v_call: TRBV20-1; j_call: TRBJ2-7; cdr3_aa: SATTDRGLYEQY
d_call: TRBD2; v_call: TRBV20-1; j_call: TRBJ2-3; cdr3_aa: SARERSGSYTQY
d_call: -; v_call: TRBV20-1; j_call: TRBJ1-5; cdr3_aa: SARVPGDQPQH
d_call: TRBD2; v_call: TRBV27; j_call: TRBJ2-3; cdr3_aa: ASSFTGGQGDTQY